The next 14 T cell receptor beta chains were all read from a single sample in a study of blood T cell repertoires in COVID-19. Some clones are missing from TCRdb's copy, which holds only in-frame ones; the method was immunoSEQ multiplex PCR. The sample lists 200,000 to 300,000 clones, roughly 86% occurring once. Sequenced input: peripheral blood. The receptor set was obtained from a man in his forties or fifties who had recovered from COVID-19.

This clone was seen just once. The chain uses TRBV18 and TRBJ2-2, with 10 bases lining up with TRBD1. V shed 4 bases, J shed 2 bases, and the junction held 7 bases outside the gene matches. This CDR3 contains 17 residues. The germline V gene encodes CDR1 KGHSH and CDR2 LQKENI. As DNA, the CDR3 is TGTGCCAGCTCACGACAGGGGGCCGGCCTCAACACCGGGGAGCTGTTTTTT. Translating it yields CASSRQGAGLNTGELFF.

The CDR3 DNA reads as TGTGCCAGCAGCTCGGAGATCCGAAAGCGGGGGGGCCTGCCAGATACGCAGTATTTT. Translation: CASSSEIRKRGGLPDTQYF. The chain recombines TRBV11-2 with TRBJ2-3, with 10 bases lining up with TRBD2. Unmatched junction bases numbered 17, after V lost 4 bases and J lost 4 bases. Germline loops: CDR1 SGHAT, CDR2 FQNNGV. The CDR3 runs 19 residues.

This rearrangement joins TRBV6-2 or TRBV6-3 to TRBJ2-1; a weak D match, TRBD1 (6 bases). The CDR3 covers 14 residues. The germline V gene has CDR1 MNHEY and CDR2 SVGEGT. V was cut by 4 bases and J by 7 bases, with 14 bases left in between. This CDR3 reads CASSSQGPRNEQFF. CDR3 bases: TGTGCCAGCAGTTCACAGGGACCTCGGAATGAGCAGTTCTTC.

This chain joins TRBV7-2 and TRBJ2-1, with TRBD2 identical over 9 bases. This CDR3 spans 17 amino acids. After removal of 2 bases from V and 4 bases from J, the junction contained 9 bases not matched to a gene. Germline V gene lookup returns CDR1 SGHTA and CDR2 FQGNSA. CDR3 residues: CASSLRASGAKYNEQFF. CDR3 in DNA: TGTGCCAGCAGCTTACGGGCTAGCGGGGCGAAATACAATGAGCAGTTCTTC.

DNA for the CDR3: TGTGCCAGCAGCGTAGAGTTCGGGCTAGCGGGGGTTCAGGGGCATGAGCAGTTCTTC. This codes for CASSVEFGLAGVQGHEQFF. The chain combines TRBV9 with TRBJ2-1, with 10 bases fitting TRBD2. Germline CDR1 is SGDLS and CDR2 is YYNGEE. V gave up 0 bases and J gave up 8 bases; unmatched junction bases: 17. The CDR3 runs to 19 residues.

Comments on this clone: One end of the junction is discordant with germline, which a read error may explain. J is TRBJ2-5 and V is TRBV7-2; D is ambiguous. The CDR3 length is 13 residues. Germline values: CDR1 SGHTA, CDR2 FQGNSA. The CDR3 loop is CASTLSGQETQYF. DNA of the CDR3: TGTGCCAGCACCTTATCAGGACAAGAGACCCAGTACTTC.

This clone was counted between two and nine times. The V and J genes are TRBV7-8 and TRBJ2-7; 12 bases are a match to TRBD2. Germline-derived CDR1 and CDR2 are SGHVS and FQNEAQ. The CDR3 is made up of 16 amino acids. Germline trimming cut 3 bases from V and 6 bases from J; bases unmatched to any gene: 9. The chain's CDR3 is CASSFAGLAGNGEQYF. The CDR3 DNA is TGTGCCAGCAGCTTCGCAGGACTAGCGGGAAACGGCGAGCAGTACTTC.

The V gene is TRBV4-3, the J gene TRBJ1-5, with a possible D match to TRBD1 (5 bases). Germline V gives CDR1 LGHNA, CDR2 YSLEER. The CDR3 extends over 15 amino acids. V lost 1 base and J 3 bases, leaving 10 bases between the germline ends. The CDR3 reads CASSQAAGNNQPQHF. The CDR3 nucleotides read TGCGCCAGCAGCCAAGCTGCAGGGAACAATCAGCCCCAGCATTTT.

J is TRBJ2-1 and V is TRBV9; possible D gene TRBD2, 6 bases. Trimming pared 3 bases from V and 7 bases from J, leaving 14 bases between. Per the germline V gene, CDR1 is SGDLS and CDR2 is YYNGEE. CDR3 length: 14 amino acids. CDR3: CASSADGGRNEQFF. CDR3 nucleotide sequence: TGTGCCAGCAGCGCGGACGGGGGACGGAATGAGCAGTTCTTC.

The chain recombines TRBV6-6 with TRBJ1-4; D ambiguous. The length of the CDR3 is 15 residues. Germline CDR1 MNHNY, CDR2 SVGAGI (reference sequence). The germline V and J ends were trimmed by 0 bases and 4 bases, with 9 bases remaining between them. CDR3 nucleotide sequence: TGTGCCAGCAGTTACTCGGATCGGGATAATGAAAAACTGTTTTTT. Translated, it gives CASSYSDRDNEKLFF.

The chain has TRBV11-2 and TRBJ2-3; TRBD2 matches at 9 bases. Germline CDR1 reads SGHAT; CDR2 reads FQNNGV. After removal of 4 bases from V and 4 bases from J, the junction contained 3 bases not matched to a gene. The CDR3 loop spans 14 amino acids. This chain's CDR3 is CASSWREGPDTQYF. CDR3 in DNA: TGTGCCAGCAGCTGGCGGGAGGGCCCAGATACGCAGTATTTT.

The gene calls are TRBV4-1 and TRBJ2-2; the match to TRBD1 covers 7 bases. This CDR3 spans 16 amino acids. Trimming removed 1 base from V and 3 bases from J; junction bases left unmatched: 5. The germline CDR1 and CDR2 sequences are MGHRA and YSYEKL. As DNA, the CDR3 is TGCGCCAGCAGCCAAGCCAAGGGGGCCTACACCGGGGAGCTGTTTTTT. As protein: CASSQAKGAYTGELFF.

This clone was picked up one time. The V and J genes are TRBV6-5 and TRBJ2-7, with D possibly being TRBD1 (5 bases). The CDR3 extends over 15 amino acids. Germline V gene sequence: CDR1 MNHEY, CDR2 SVGAGI. The V end lost 4 bases, the J end lost 4 bases, and 17 bases lay between the germline ends. The CDR3, as DNA: TGTGCCAGCAGTTCGGGTGGGCAGGGAAGGTACGAGCAGTACTTC. Translation gives CASSSGGQGRYEQYF.

The rearrangement joins TRBV12-1 to TRBJ2-7; the table assigns TRBD2, which was not confirmed against the DNA. TRBV12-1 represents a pseudogene. The CDR3 has 19 amino acids. CDR3 in DNA: TGTGCCAGCAGCTTTGACGCTAGCGGGAGATTGGGGATAGGCTACGAGCAGTACTTC. Its protein is CASSFDASGRLGIGYEQYF.